This TCR beta chain was documented in a study of CD8 T cells in Susac syndrome. The germline V gene has CDR1 DFQATT and CDR2 SNEGSKA (reference sequence). V was trimmed by 1 base and J by 3 bases, leaving 13 bases between them. The CDR3 runs 15 residues. Sequencing of TCR beta drew on CD8+ and CD4+ T cells from blood. The multiple sclerosis controls consisted of treatment-naive patients with relapsing-remitting disease, either stable or active. TEMRA cells were FACS-enriched and CD8+ and CD4+ T cells negatively isolated. Reverse transcription of roughly 0.45 to 1 ug RNA used random hexamers. TCR beta CDR3 was amplified by immunoSEQ multiplex PCR. This amplification extended across 54 Vbeta and 13 Jbeta segments. MiXCR, applied by TCRdb to the immunoSEQ multiplex PCR reads, yields one record per CDR3 protein. Of some 160,000 distinct CDR3 sequences listed, roughly 95% are singletons.

The sequenced material came from CD8+ T cells from PBMCs. This sequence joins TRBV20-1 and TRBJ2-1; D unresolved. This TCR was sampled from a human donor with multiple sclerosis. Here the CDR3 reads CSARGPIGHYNEQFF. The CDR3 bases are TGCAGTGCTAGAGGCCCGATAGGCCACTACAATGAGCAGTTCTTC.